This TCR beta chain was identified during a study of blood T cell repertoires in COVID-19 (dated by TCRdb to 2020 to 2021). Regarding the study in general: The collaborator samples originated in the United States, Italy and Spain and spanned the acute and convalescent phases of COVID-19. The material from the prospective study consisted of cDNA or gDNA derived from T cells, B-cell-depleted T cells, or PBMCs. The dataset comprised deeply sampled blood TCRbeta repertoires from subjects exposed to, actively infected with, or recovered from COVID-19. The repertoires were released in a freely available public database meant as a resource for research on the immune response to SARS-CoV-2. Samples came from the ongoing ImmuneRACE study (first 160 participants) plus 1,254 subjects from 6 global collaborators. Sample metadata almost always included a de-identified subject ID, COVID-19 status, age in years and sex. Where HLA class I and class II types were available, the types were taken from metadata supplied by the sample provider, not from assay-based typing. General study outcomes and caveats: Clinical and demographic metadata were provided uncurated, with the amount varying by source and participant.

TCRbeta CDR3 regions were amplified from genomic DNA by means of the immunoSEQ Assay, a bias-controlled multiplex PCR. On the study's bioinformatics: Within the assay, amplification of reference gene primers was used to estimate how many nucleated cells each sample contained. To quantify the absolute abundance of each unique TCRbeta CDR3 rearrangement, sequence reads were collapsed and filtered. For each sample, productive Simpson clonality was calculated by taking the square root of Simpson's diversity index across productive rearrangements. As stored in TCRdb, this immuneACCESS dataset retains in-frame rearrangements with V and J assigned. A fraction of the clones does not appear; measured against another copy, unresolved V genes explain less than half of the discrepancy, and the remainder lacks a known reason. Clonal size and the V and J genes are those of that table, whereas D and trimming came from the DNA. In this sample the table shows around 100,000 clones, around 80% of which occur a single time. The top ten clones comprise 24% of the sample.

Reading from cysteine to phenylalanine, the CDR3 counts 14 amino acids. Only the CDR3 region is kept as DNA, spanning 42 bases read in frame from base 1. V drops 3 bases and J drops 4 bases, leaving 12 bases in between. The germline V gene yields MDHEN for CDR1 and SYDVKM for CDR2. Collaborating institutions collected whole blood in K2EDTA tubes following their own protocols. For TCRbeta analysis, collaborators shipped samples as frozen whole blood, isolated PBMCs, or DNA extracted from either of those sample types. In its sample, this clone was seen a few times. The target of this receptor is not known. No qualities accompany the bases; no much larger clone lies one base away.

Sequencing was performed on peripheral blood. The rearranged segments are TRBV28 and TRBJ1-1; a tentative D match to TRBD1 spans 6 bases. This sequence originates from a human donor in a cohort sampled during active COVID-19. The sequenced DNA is TGTGCCAGCAGTTTGCCCCACAGGGTCACTGAAGCTTTCTTT. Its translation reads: CASSLPHRVTEAFF.